Given below is one T cell receptor (beta chain) in context. There are many counts of this clonotype. Its antigen is not yet known. The junction does not match germline at one end; this may be a read error. PBMCs were isolated by Ficoll-Paque density gradient centrifugation. For sequencing, an Illumina NovaSeq 6000 was employed. TCRalpha and TCRbeta cDNA libraries were built by 5'RACE with constant-segment primers, adding sample barcodes and unique molecular identifiers. Trizol reagent was used to extract RNA from every sample. Amplification of the libraries took two PCR steps, and the second step added a second sample barcode plus Illumina TruSeq adapters. Sequencing of libraries was performed on an Illumina NovaSeq with 2 x 150 bp paired-end reads. In the source study's methods: With migec v1.2.7, reads were demultiplexed and then collapsed into UMI-guided consensus sequences. Using mixcr v2.1.11, UMI consensuses were aligned to TRA and TRB V and J templates and then assembled into clonotypes. A clonotype was counted as expanded or contracted only if both edgeR and NoisET called the change significant, with noise models trained on biological replicates. For edgeR calls, a false discovery rate-adjusted p below 0.01 and a log2 fold-change threshold of 1 were applied. As an exploratory analysis of dynamics, max-normalized trajectories of the 1000 most abundant clonotypes were examined by PCA with hierarchical clustering. Separately sequenced CD4+ and CD8+ repertoires were used to assign the CD4 or CD8 phenotype of responding clones. Clones were called with MiXCR by TCRdb after fastp trimmed the public reads at Q25, and only in-frame beta chains were retained. Each CDR3 protein gets just one entry, which takes the most common genes and DNA from the rows behind it. The V and J calls were not made by the authors but by TCRdb's processing. The sample has roughly 300,000 distinct CDR3 sequences on record, roughly 17% of them singletons. In total, the top ten clones hold roughly 24% of the sample.

These data belong to a study of T-cell memory formation after mild COVID-19 (dated by TCRdb to the early 2020s). In terms of the full investigation: Most TCR sequence clusters were specific to one of the two donors. In two donors, T-cell clones that expanded and contracted after mild COVID-19 were followed by sequencing TCRalpha and TCRbeta repertoires longitudinally. Two young, previously healthy adult volunteers, one female and one male, were included in the cohort. Results and caveats for the whole study, not just this receptor: Contracting CD4+ clones appeared mostly in the CM and EM memory subsets, whereas CD8+ clones were enriched in EMRA. The detection of some responding clones in pre-infection memory suggests that pre-existing cross-reactive memory T cells joined the SARS-CoV-2 response. Whether the second-wave clones peaking on day 37 were SARS-CoV-2 specific was not confirmed. Only a couple of mild cases were covered by the study, and larger cohorts that include severe cases with pre-infection samples were considered necessary. From day 15 to 85, contracting clones showed balanced CD4/CD8 phenotypes, whereas a second wave of clones that expanded from day 15 to 37 leaned towards CD4+.

The CDR3 sequence holds 14 residues, the cysteine and phenylalanine included. CDR3 DNA only is kept here, 42 bases in frame from base 1. The germline V gene supplies CDR1 LGHNA and CDR2 YSLEER. The clonotype originates from a man aged 18 to 30 who had mild COVID-19 (a few samples of this study predate the infection). The sample titles of this study are shuffled in the database, so cell type and time point are left out; the donor was told from shared clones. The sequencing sample was made of PBMCs or a T cell subset sorted from them (not recorded which). This sequence uses TRBV4-3 and TRBJ2-3, and 12 bases in between align with TRBD2. The CDR3 corresponds to CASSQGTSGDTQYF. The bases read TGCGCCAGCAGTCAAGGGACTAGCGGGGATACGCAGTATTTT.